This T cell receptor beta chain derives from a study of T cell responses to AZD1222 COVID-19 vaccine. Study conclusions and caveats: Repertoires were collected only later (after the peak T cell response had occurred). At 160-218 and 743-854, vaccine-associated CD4 TCRs were dominant, and they spanned spike.

The V segment lost 1 base and the J segment 3 bases; nucleotides outside the gene matches: 4. The CDR3 is 15 amino acids. CDR1 and CDR2 (germline): SQVTM, ANQGSEA. Clones were sequenced by immunoSEQ multiplex PCR, and TCRdb holds only the in-frame ones, with some missing. The sample includes some 200,000 clones, approximately 93% of them seen just once. Concerning this clone itself: Its target is unknown.

The material sequenced was peripheral blood, taken 28 days after the second AZD1222 dose. This receptor was obtained from an adult who received the AZD1222 COVID-19 vaccine. V usage is TRBV29-1 and J usage is TRBJ2-3; 10 bases agree with TRBD1. CDR3 sequence: CSVEADRGQTDTQYF. CDR3 nucleotides: TGCAGCGTTGAAGCCGACAGGGGGCAAACAGATACGCAGTATTTT.